Shown below are 14 T cell receptor beta chains from a single sample sequenced in a study of graft-versus-host responses after intestinal transplantation. Which antigens these TCRs recognize remains unknown. The assay was immunoSEQ multiplex PCR, and TCRdb's table has in-frame clones only and misses some. The profile shows 140,000 or so clones, about nine tenths of them singletons. The sequencing used unstimulated CD4+ T cells sorted from spleen or lymph node cells, collected before intestinal transplant. These receptors were obtained from a human donor who received an intestinal transplant.

V usage is TRBV25-1 and J usage is TRBJ2-7, with TRBD1 matching 7 bases. Germline CDR1 is MGHDK and CDR2 is SYGVNS. The CDR3 is made up of 12 amino acids. The ends lost 6 bases at V and 7 bases at J; junction bases unmatched: 6. CDR3 protein: CASSLTGQEQYF. In DNA form, the CDR3 reads TGTGCCAGCAGCCTGACAGGGCAAGAGCAGTACTTC.

The rearrangement uses TRBV10-3 and TRBJ2-3; perhaps D is TRBD1 or TRBD2 (5 bases each). Germline CDR1 is ENHRY and CDR2 is SYGVKD. V lost 7 bases and J lost 2, with 13 bases in between. CDR3 length: 14 amino acids. DNA for the CDR3: TGTGCCATCACCACAGGACTCTACACAGATACGCAGTATTTT. Translated, it gives CAITTGLYTDTQYF.

The chain carries TRBV5-6 and TRBJ2-5; D is possibly TRBD1 (6 bases). The CDR3 totals 17 residues. With 3 bases removed from V and 0 bases from J, the gap between germline ends came to 18 bases. Germline V lookup: CDR1 SGHDT, CDR2 YYEEEE. Written as DNA, the CDR3 is TGTGCCAGCAGCTCCCCTACCTCGACAGGCTACCAAGAGACCCAGTACTTC. Translation: CASSSPTSTGYQETQYF.

The genes are TRBV27 and TRBJ2-2; unclear D gene. CDR1 is MNHEY and CDR2 is SMNVEV in the germline V gene (reference sequence). V lost 0 bases and J 7 bases, leaving 9 bases between the germline ends. The CDR3 extends over 14 amino acids. CDR3 coding DNA: TGTGCCAGCAGTTTATCGATCCGTGGCGGGGAGCTGTTTTTT. Amino acid sequence: CASSLSIRGGELFF.

This chain links TRBV18 with TRBJ1-5; unclear D gene. The germline gives CDR1 KGHSH, CDR2 LQKENI. The CDR3 runs 15 residues. V was cut by 2 bases and J by 3 bases, with 11 bases left in between. CDR3: CASSPASVSNQPQHF. Here the CDR3 DNA reads TGTGCCAGCTCACCAGCCTCAGTATCCAATCAGCCCCAGCATTTT.

This chain links TRBV5-4 with TRBJ2-5, with 13 nucleotides matching TRBD2. V gave up 0 bases and J gave up 4 bases; unmatched junction bases: 6. The CDR3 consists of 17 residues. CDR1 is SGHNT and CDR2 is YYREEE in the germline V gene (reference sequence). CDR3 coding DNA: TGTGCCAGCAGCTTGGATGGACTAGCGGGAGAGGGAGAGACCCAGTACTTC. It specifies CASSLDGLAGEGETQYF.

The genes are TRBV7-2 and TRBJ2-5; D is ambiguous. The DNA end is more similar to TRBJ2-7, so the J call may be wrong. The CDR3 loop spans 15 amino acids. CDR1 and CDR2 from the germline V gene are SGHTA and FQGNSA. CDR3 residues: CASSLSPANLYEQYF. In nucleotides, the CDR3 is TGTGCCAGCAGCTTAAGCCCCGCGAACCTATACGAGCAGTACTTC.

The chain uses TRBV29-1 and TRBJ1-2; D gene uncertain. The germline V and J ends were trimmed by 1 base and 4 bases, with 13 bases remaining between them. CDR1 is SQVTM and CDR2 is ANQGSEA in the germline V gene. CDR3 length equals 14 residues. CDR3 region: CSVEGPTAPYGYTF. The DNA of the CDR3 is TGCAGCGTTGAAGGCCCGACGGCCCCCTATGGCTACACCTTC.

This sequence joins TRBV10-2 and TRBJ2-7, with 7 bases that match TRBD1. V dropped 6 bases and J dropped 3; count of bases not matched to a gene: 11. The CDR3 consists of 15 residues. CDR1 WSHSY and CDR2 SAAADI come from the germline V gene. The CDR3 DNA reads TGCGCCAGCAGCCCCGCAGGGGGTCTTTACTACGAGCAGTACTTC. Translating it yields CASSPAGGLYYEQYF.

This clone was detected only once. V usage is TRBV28 and J usage is TRBJ1-5; D perhaps matches TRBD1 (6 bases). V was cut by 2 bases and J by 1 base, with 12 bases left in between. In germline, CDR1 is MDHEN, CDR2 SYDVKM. The CDR3 consists of 16 residues. The DNA for the CDR3 is TGTGCCAGCAGTTTACCCCAGGGGATAAGCAATCAGCCCCAGCATTTT. This sequence encodes CASSLPQGISNQPQHF. The whole variable domain, filled in from reference TRBV28 and TRBJ1-5, reads DVKVTQSSRYLVKRTGEKVFLECVQDMDHENMFWYRQDPGLGLRLIYFSYDVKMKEKGDIPEGYSVSREKKERFSLILESASTNQTSMYLCASSLPQGISNQPQHFGDGTRLSIL.

This chain links TRBV5-1 with TRBJ1-2; D remains unclear. The CDR3 consists of 12 residues. Germline CDR1 and CDR2: SGHRS and YFSETQ. Deletions cut 4 bases from V and 8 bases from J, with 12 bases between. CDR3 in DNA: TGCGCCAGCAGCGATCGGGTATTAGGCTACACCTTC. This encodes CASSDRVLGYTF.

The chain uses TRBV7-9 and TRBJ2-7; TRBD2 matches at 8 bases. Unmatched junction bases numbered 11, after V lost 4 bases and J lost 0 bases. Germline V gives CDR1 SEHNR, CDR2 FQNEAQ (reference sequence). This CDR3 spans 17 amino acids. CDR3 in DNA: TGTGCCAGCAGCTCCCGGGGGGGACTCCACCTCTCCTACGAGCAGTACTTC. Protein sequence: CASSSRGGLHLSYEQYF.

The genes are TRBV30 and TRBJ1-2; TRBD1 matches 7 bases. The CDR3 spans 14 residues. The J segment lost 3 bases and the V segment lost 7 bases, leaving 11 bases of the junction unmatched. Per the germline V gene, CDR1 is GTSNPN and CDR2 is SVGIG (reference sequence). CDR3 sequence reads: CASPRGGRDYGYTF. As DNA, the CDR3 is TGTGCCTCCCCGAGAGGGGGCAGGGACTATGGCTACACCTTC.

The V and J genes are TRBV7-2 and TRBJ1-5; 7 positions match TRBD1. The CDR3 is 15 residues long. The germline V gene encodes CDR1 SGHTA and CDR2 FQGNSA. V trimming: 1 base; J trimming: 4 bases; junction bases outside the gene matches: 4. CDR3: CASSLEGRGNQPQHF. The CDR3 nucleotides read TGTGCCAGCAGCTTAGAAGGCAGGGGGAATCAGCCCCAGCATTTT.